Each of the 15 T cell receptor beta chains below was sequenced from the same sample in a study of identical twins. TCRdb reprocessed the 5' RACE reads with MiXCR, giving one entry per CDR3 protein. The sample shows 1.5 million or so distinct CDR3 sequences, about 32% of them seen only once. The sequenced sample was cord blood. The receptor set was obtained from a newborn girl in good health.

This clonotype was found a few times. DNA of the CDR3: TGCGCCAGCAGCTTGCTGGCAGGGACCGTTTCACCCCTCCACTTT. This gives the protein CASSLLAGTVSPLHF. The chain couples TRBV5-1 to TRBJ1-6; possibly TRBD1 for D (5 bases). CDR1 and CDR2 from the germline V gene are SGHRS and YFSETQ. The CDR3 has 15 amino acids. Trimming stripped 1 base from V and 9 bases from J, with 14 bases between.

CDR3 sequence reads: CASSLVWGQIYGYTF. In nucleotides, the CDR3 is TGTGCCAGCAGCTTAGTATGGGGGCAGATCTATGGCTACACCTTC. V and J are TRBV7-2 and TRBJ1-2; possibly TRBD1 for D (6 bases). This CDR3 region has 15 residues. With 1 base removed from V and 4 bases from J, the gap between germline ends came to 13 bases. CDR1 and CDR2 from the germline V gene are SGHTA and FQGNSA.

This clonotype occurred many times. The gene calls are TRBV12-3 or TRBV12-4 and TRBJ1-1; TRBD1 aligns across 8 bases. The J segment lost 4 bases and the V segment lost 5 bases, leaving 6 bases of the junction unmatched. The CDR3 has 14 residues. CDR3 sequence: CASSPRQGSTEAFF. CDR3 DNA: TGTGCCAGCAGTCCCCGACAGGGGAGCACTGAAGCTTTCTTT.

The V and J genes are TRBV29-1 and TRBJ1-4, with D maybe TRBD1 (5 bases). The CDR3 runs to 15 residues. V dropped 6 bases and J dropped 0 bases, with 14 bases sitting between them. Germline V gene lookup returns CDR1 SQVTM and CDR2 ANQGSEA. The CDR3 loop is CSVTNPGPTNEKLFF. DNA for the CDR3: TGCAGCGTCACTAATCCGGGGCCAACTAATGAAAAACTGTTTTTT.

There are a few counts of this clonotype. This chain links TRBV4-1 with TRBJ1-1; tentative D call: TRBD1 (5 bases). The V end lost 1 base, the J end lost 0 bases, and 9 bases lay between the germline ends. Germline lookup yields CDR1 MGHRA and CDR2 YSYEKL. CDR3 length: 15 amino acids. This chain's CDR3 is CASSQVRGMNTEAFF. CDR3 bases: TGCGCCAGCAGCCAAGTCCGGGGGATGAACACTGAAGCTTTCTTT.

The chain employs TRBV24-1 and TRBJ2-5, with TRBD2 matching 7 bases. CDR3 length: 15 amino acids. The V segment lost 2 bases and the J segment 11 bases; nucleotides outside the gene matches: 13. Germline V gene sequence: CDR1 KGHDR, CDR2 SFDVKD. The CDR3 region has the DNA TGTGCCACCAGTGATTCCGGGACTAACAACAATGAGCAGTACTTC. Protein: CATSDSGTNNNEQYF.

The rearrangement uses TRBV29-1 and TRBJ1-1; perhaps TRBD1 as D (5 bases). V gave up 0 bases and J gave up 10 bases, with 6 bases separating them. The CDR3 loop spans 10 amino acids. Germline V lookup: CDR1 SQVTM, CDR2 ANQGSEA. The CDR3 reads CSVEDQGAFF. CDR3 bases: TGCAGCGTTGAAGATCAGGGAGCTTTCTTT.

This clonotype was counted between two and nine times. CDR3 sequence: CASSILAILAGGNTGELFF. The CDR3, as DNA: TGTGCCAGCAGTATCCTGGCGATACTAGCGGGGGGCAACACCGGGGAGCTGTTTTTT. This chain links TRBV12-3 or TRBV12-4 with TRBJ2-2; the match to TRBD2 covers 12 bases. V shed 5 bases, J shed 2 bases, and the junction held 12 bases outside the gene matches. The CDR3 has 19 amino acids.

The rearrangement joins TRBV20-1 to TRBJ2-5; 7 bases fit TRBD2. The CDR3 runs 16 residues. V was pared by 0 bases and J by 11 bases, with 18 bases of the junction left unmatched. Germline V gene lookup returns CDR1 DFQATT and CDR2 SNEGSKA (reference sequence). The CDR3 protein is CSARDFLRGTGNEQYF. The CDR3 DNA reads as TGCAGTGCTAGAGATTTTCTGCGGGGGACGGGAAATGAGCAGTACTTC.

J is TRBJ1-2 and V is TRBV3-1; tentative D call: TRBD1 (5 bases). V lost 1 base and J 8 bases, leaving 11 bases between the germline ends. Germline lookup yields CDR1 LGHDT and CDR2 YNNKEL (reference sequence). CDR3 length: 13 residues. The CDR3 spells CASSQGPRAGYTF. In DNA form, the CDR3 reads TGTGCCAGCAGCCAAGGCCCCAGGGCGGGCTACACCTTC.

The CDR3 sequence is CASSPGGRRNTEAFF. The CDR3 coding sequence is TGTGCCAGCAGTCCCGGGGGGCGCAGGAACACTGAAGCTTTCTTT. The rearrangement joins TRBV2 to TRBJ1-1; weak D call: TRBD1 (6 bases). Germline V gene sequence: CDR1 SNHLY, CDR2 FYNNEI. V lost 5 bases to trimming and J lost 1 base, with 14 bases between them. The CDR3 covers 15 residues.

The gene calls are TRBV4-1 and TRBJ1-4; the D is unclear. CDR3 length: 16 amino acids. CDR1 and CDR2 (germline): MGHRA, YSYEKL. V was cut by 0 bases and J by 1 base, with 9 bases left in between. Written as DNA, the CDR3 is TGCGCCAGCAGCCAAGACAGGATCGGAACTAATGAAAAACTGTTTTTT. Residues: CASSQDRIGTNEKLFF.

The rearrangement uses TRBV7-2 and TRBJ2-1, with TRBD2 as a possible D gene (7 bases). The CDR3 length is 15 residues. With 0 bases removed from V and 8 bases from J, the gap between germline ends came to 14 bases. CDR1 is SGHTA and CDR2 is FQGNSA in the germline V gene. CDR3 amino acids: CASSLARGGRYEQFF. DNA of the CDR3: TGTGCCAGCAGCTTAGCTCGCGGGGGCAGGTATGAGCAGTTCTTC. Combining the CDR3 with reference TRBV7-2 and TRBJ2-1 gives the whole variable domain GAGVSQSPSNKVTEKGKDVELRCDPISGHTALYWYRQSLGQGLEFLIYFQGNSAPDKSGLPSDRFSAERTGGSVSTLTIQRTQQEDSAVYLCASSLARGGRYEQFFGPGTRLTVL.

This clonotype was recorded a few times. The chain links TRBV7-2 to TRBJ2-3, with no clear D. V was cut by 5 bases and J by 8 bases, with 14 bases left in between. Per germline, CDR1 SGHTA and CDR2 FQGNSA. The CDR3 runs 13 residues. The CDR3 loop reads CASSPSSLSTQYF. The CDR3 DNA reads TGTGCCAGCAGCCCCTCTTCACTGAGTACGCAGTATTTT.

With respect to this clonotype: Just one base apart from a much larger clone, this may be a read error. Here the CDR3 reads CASSWDREGEKLFF. CDR3 nucleotide sequence: TGCGCCAGCAGCTGGGACAGGGAAGGCGAAAAACTGTTTTTT. The chain has TRBV5-1 and TRBJ1-4; TRBD1 matches at 9 bases. This CDR3 region has 14 residues. Germline V gene sequence: CDR1 SGHRS, CDR2 YFSETQ. Germline trimming cut 3 bases from V and 8 bases from J; bases unmatched to any gene: 5.